One and the same sample provided the 9 T cell receptor beta chains below, sequenced in a study of CD4 T cell repertoires in COVID-19. No culture step preceded sequencing of the ex vivo isolated memory T cells. Assay: immunoSEQ multiplex PCR; the TCRdb copy retains only in-frame clones and omits some. Here the sample spans about 25,000 clones, 93% being singletons. This material consisted of circulating follicular helper CD4+ T cells (cTfh) from blood, taken before the COVID-19 pandemic. All receptors derive from a human donor who had COVID-19.

This chain joins TRBV2 and TRBJ1-6; 8 bases fit TRBD1. The CDR3 has 14 amino acids. Germline V gene lookup returns CDR1 SNHLY and CDR2 FYNNEI. V lost 6 bases, J lost 9 bases, and 7 bases stayed unmatched. The CDR3 sequence: CASSPGGSISPLHF. CDR3 coding DNA: TGTGCCAGCAGCCCAGGGGGCAGTATTTCACCCCTCCACTTT.

The chain joins TRBV29-1 to TRBJ2-1; possibly TRBD2 for D (7 bases). V dropped 7 bases and J dropped 6 bases, with 16 bases sitting between them. The CDR3 consists of 13 residues. The germline V gene encodes CDR1 SQVTM and CDR2 ANQGSEA. As DNA, the CDR3 is TGCAGCGGGGGGGGGCAGAGCATCAATGAGCAGTTCTTC. Its protein is CSGGGQSINEQFF.

The chain combines TRBV6-5 with TRBJ2-2; D is unclear. Germline values: CDR1 MNHEY, CDR2 SVGAGI. This CDR3 spans 15 amino acids. V shed 0 bases and J shed 5 bases, with 10 bases lying between them. CDR3 loop: CASSYSRQRTGELFF. The DNA for the CDR3 is TGTGCCAGCAGTTACTCTCGGCAGAGGACCGGGGAGCTGTTTTTT.

The chain couples TRBV7-8 to TRBJ2-1, with D possibly TRBD1 on 5 matching bases. Germline CDR1 is SGHVS and CDR2 is FQNEAQ. Trimming shortened V by 1 base and J by 9 bases, and 22 bases separated the two germline ends. The CDR3 sequence is 17 residues long. CDR3: CASSLDPGQGENPEQFF. The CDR3, as DNA: TGTGCCAGCAGCTTAGACCCAGGGCAGGGCGAGAATCCTGAGCAGTTCTTC.

This chain uses TRBV7-9 with TRBJ1-5; a possible D gene is TRBD1 (5 bases). Trimming stripped 3 bases from V and 6 bases from J, with 12 bases between. CDR1 SEHNR and CDR2 FQNEAQ come from the germline V gene (reference sequence). The CDR3 contains 14 residues. The CDR3 sequence is CASSLGREGQPQHF. DNA of the CDR3: TGTGCCAGCAGCTTGGGCAGGGAGGGTCAGCCCCAGCATTTT.

This chain's CDR3 is CATNSRTGDKGDYGYTF. DNA for the CDR3: TGTGCCACCAATTCGCGGACAGGGGATAAAGGGGACTATGGCTACACCTTC. V gene TRBV10-3 combines with J gene TRBJ1-2; 9 nucleotides line up with TRBD1. Germline loops: CDR1 ENHRY, CDR2 SYGVKD. The trim removed 10 bases at V and 3 bases at J, leaving 18 bases unmatched. This CDR3 is 17 amino acids long.

CDR3 DNA sequence: TGTGCCAGCAGCCCCCGGACAAACATGAACACTGAAGCTTTCTTT. Translation gives CASSPRTNMNTEAFF. This rearrangement joins TRBV7-9 to TRBJ1-1; TRBD1 is a possible D gene (5 bases). This CDR3 spans 15 amino acids. The V and J ends lost 5 bases and 0 bases respectively, with 13 bases between them. Germline lookup yields CDR1 SEHNR and CDR2 FQNEAQ (reference sequence).

J is TRBJ1-6 and V is TRBV6-6, with D possibly matching TRBD1 (6 bases). The V and J ends lost 8 bases and 5 bases respectively, with 19 bases between them. Germline-derived CDR1 and CDR2 are MNHNY and SVGAGI (reference sequence). The CDR3 is 16 amino acids. The CDR3 protein is CASGTRLGQNNSPLHF. In DNA, the CDR3 is TGTGCCAGCGGGACTAGGTTAGGACAGAATAATTCACCCCTCCACTTT.

This clone has only one observation. Different DNA sequences within this sample yield the same CDR3. The chain carries TRBV29-1 and TRBJ1-2, with D possibly TRBD1 on 5 matching bases. CDR3 size: 11 residues. Germline assignment: CDR1 SQVTM and CDR2 ANQGSEA. Trimming left V 3 bases short and J 7 bases short, with 9 bases between. Here the CDR3 DNA reads TGCAGCGTTGACCAGGGCAGTGGCTACACCTTC. It encodes CSVDQGSGYTF.